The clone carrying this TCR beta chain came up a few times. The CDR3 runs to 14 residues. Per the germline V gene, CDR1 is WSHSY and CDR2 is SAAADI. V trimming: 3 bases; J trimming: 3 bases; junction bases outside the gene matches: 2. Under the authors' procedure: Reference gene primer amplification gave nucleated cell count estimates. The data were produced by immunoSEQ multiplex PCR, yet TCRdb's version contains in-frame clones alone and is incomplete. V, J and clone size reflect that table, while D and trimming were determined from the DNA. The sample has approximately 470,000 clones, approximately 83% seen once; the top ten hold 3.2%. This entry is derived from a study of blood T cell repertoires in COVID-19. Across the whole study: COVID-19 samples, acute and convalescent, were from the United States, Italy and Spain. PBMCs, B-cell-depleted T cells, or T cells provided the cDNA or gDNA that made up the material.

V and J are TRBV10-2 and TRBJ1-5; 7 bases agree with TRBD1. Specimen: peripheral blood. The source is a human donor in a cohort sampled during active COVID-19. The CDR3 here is CASSDGQVNQPQHF. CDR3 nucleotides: TGCGCCAGCAGTGATGGACAGGTCAATCAGCCCCAGCATTTT.